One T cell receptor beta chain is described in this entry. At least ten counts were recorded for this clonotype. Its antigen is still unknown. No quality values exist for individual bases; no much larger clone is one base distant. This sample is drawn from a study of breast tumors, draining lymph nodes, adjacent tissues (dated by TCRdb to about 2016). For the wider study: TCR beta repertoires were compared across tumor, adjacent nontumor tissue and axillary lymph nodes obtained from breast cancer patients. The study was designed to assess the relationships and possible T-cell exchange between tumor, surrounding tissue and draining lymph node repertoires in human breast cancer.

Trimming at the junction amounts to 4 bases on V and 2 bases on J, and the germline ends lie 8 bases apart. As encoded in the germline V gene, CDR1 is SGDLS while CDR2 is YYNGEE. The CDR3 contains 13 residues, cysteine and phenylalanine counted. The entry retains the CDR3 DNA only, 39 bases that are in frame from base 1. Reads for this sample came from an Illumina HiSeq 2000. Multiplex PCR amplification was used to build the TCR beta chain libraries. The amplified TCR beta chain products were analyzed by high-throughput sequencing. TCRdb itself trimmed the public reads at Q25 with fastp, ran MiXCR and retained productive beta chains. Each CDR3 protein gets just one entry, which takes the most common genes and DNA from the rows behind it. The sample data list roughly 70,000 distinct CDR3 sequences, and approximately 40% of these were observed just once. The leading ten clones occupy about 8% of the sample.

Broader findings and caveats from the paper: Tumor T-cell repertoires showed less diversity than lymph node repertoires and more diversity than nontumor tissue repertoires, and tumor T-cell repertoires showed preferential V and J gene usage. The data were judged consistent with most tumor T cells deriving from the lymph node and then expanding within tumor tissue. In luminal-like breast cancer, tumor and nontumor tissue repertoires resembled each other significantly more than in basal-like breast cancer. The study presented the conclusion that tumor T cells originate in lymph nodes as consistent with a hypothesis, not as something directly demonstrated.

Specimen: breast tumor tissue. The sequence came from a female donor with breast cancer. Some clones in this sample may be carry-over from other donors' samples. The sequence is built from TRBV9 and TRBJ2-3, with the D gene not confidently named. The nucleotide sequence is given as TGTGCCAGCAGCATCAGGCCCACAGATACGCAGTATTTT. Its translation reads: CASSIRPTDTQYF. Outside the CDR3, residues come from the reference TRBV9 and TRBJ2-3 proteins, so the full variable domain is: DSGVTQTPKHLITATGQRVTLRCSPRSGDLSVYWYQQSLDQGLQFLIQYYNGEERAKGNILERFSAQQFPDLHSELNLSSLELGDSALYFCASSIRPTDTQYFGPGTRLTVL.